The 18 T cell receptor beta chains in this list originate from one sample, sequenced in a study of blood T cell repertoires in COVID-19. TCRdb keeps only in-frame clones here, not all; method: immunoSEQ multiplex PCR. This sample carries more than 85,000 clones, 82% of them seen once, and the ten largest clones take approximately 18%. Sequenced: peripheral blood. These receptors came from a man aged 80 or over with acute or convalescent COVID-19.

CDR3: CAWMGAGANVLTF. CDR3 DNA sequence: TGTGCCTGGATGGGAGCAGGGGCCAACGTCCTGACTTTC. The J gene is TRBJ2-6, the V gene TRBV30; tentative D call: TRBD2 (5 bases). Trimming cost V 4 bases and J 4 bases, with 8 bases left between them. The CDR3 runs to 13 residues. CDR1 is GTSNPN, CDR2 SVGIG, per germline (reference sequence).

J is TRBJ2-1 and V is TRBV5-8; 10 bases are shared with TRBD2. The V and J ends lost 0 bases and 6 bases, in that order; junction bases with no gene match: 3. This CDR3 spans 15 amino acids. The germline CDR1 and CDR2 sequences are SGHTS and YDEGEE. In DNA, the CDR3 is TGTGCCAGCAGCTTGGGGGGACTAGCGCGCAATGAGCAGTTCTTC. Encoded protein: CASSLGGLARNEQFF.

This clone was seen ten or more times. The rearrangement links TRBV9 to TRBJ2-7, with D unclear. V was cut by 3 bases and J by 3 bases, with 10 bases left in between. Germline loops: CDR1 SGDLS, CDR2 YYNGEE. This CDR3 spans 13 amino acids. CDR3 sequence: CASSAGAGYEQYF. The DNA of the CDR3 is TGTGCCAGCAGCGCCGGAGCCGGCTACGAGCAGTACTTC.

This rearrangement joins TRBV7-2 to TRBJ1-2; no firm D call. The CDR3 is 15 residues long. V gave up 1 base and J gave up 4 bases, with 13 bases separating them. Germline V gene lookup returns CDR1 SGHTA and CDR2 FQGNSA. The CDR3 region has the DNA TGTGCCAGCAGCTTAGGTCCCTCACAGACCTATGGCTACACCTTC. Translation: CASSLGPSQTYGYTF.

The chain combines TRBV27 with TRBJ1-6; the D is unclear. Germline V gene lookup returns CDR1 MNHEY and CDR2 SMNVEV (reference sequence). Between the trimmed V and J ends, which lost 7 bases and 0 bases, there was a span of 13 bases. The CDR3 has 16 residues. The CDR3 nucleotides are TGTGCCAGCACGAGGGCACGGGGCTCCTATAATTCACCCCTCCACTTT. Its protein product is CASTRARGSYNSPLHF.

CDR3 sequence (DNA): TGTGCCAGCTCACCTCTGGTAGGCAGGGGGGACTATGGCTACACCTTC. Translated: CASSPLVGRGDYGYTF. The chain has TRBV18 and TRBJ1-2; 7 bases align to TRBD1. Germline values: CDR1 KGHSH, CDR2 LQKENI. The CDR3 totals 16 residues. After removal of 3 bases from V and 3 bases from J, the junction contained 10 bases not matched to a gene.

The chain combines TRBV28 with TRBJ1-1; D not resolved. This CDR3 spans 16 amino acids. V was pared by 5 bases and J by 2 bases, with 18 bases between. Per germline, CDR1 MDHEN and CDR2 SYDVKM. Written as DNA, the CDR3 is TGTGCCAGCAGTCTCCACTCGACACGGATTAACACTGAAGCTTTCTTT. This sequence encodes CASSLHSTRINTEAFF.

For the CDR3, the DNA is TGTGCCAGTAGGCGTACCAGGGGCCGGGAGACCCAGTACTTC. This encodes CASRRTRGRETQYF. This sequence joins TRBV19 and TRBJ2-5, with a weak D call TRBD1 (6 bases). Germline V CDR1 and CDR2: LNHDA, SQIVND (reference sequence). The CDR3 has 14 residues. V was shortened by 6 bases and J by 5 bases, with 16 bases between the two germline ends.

The gene calls are TRBV7-2 and TRBJ1-2, with TRBD1 identical over 10 bases. V gave up 1 base and J gave up 6 bases; unmatched junction bases: 5. Germline CDR1 SGHTA, CDR2 FQGNSA. The CDR3 is 15 residues long. The CDR3 sequence is CASSLGVGTGDGYTF. The CDR3 bases are TGTGCCAGCAGCTTAGGTGTTGGGACAGGGGATGGCTACACCTTC. Drawing the rest from reference TRBV7-2 and TRBJ1-2, the complete variable domain is GAGVSQSPSNKVTEKGKDVELRCDPISGHTALYWYRQSLGQGLEFLIYFQGNSAPDKSGLPSDRFSAERTGGSVSTLTIQRTQQEDSAVYLCASSLGVGTGDGYTFGSGTRLTVV.

This CDR3 is CASSDTANTEAFF. DNA for the CDR3: TGCGCCAGCAGCGATACAGCGAACACTGAAGCTTTCTTT. This chain joins TRBV10-2 and TRBJ1-1; no clear D gene. Germline V lookup: CDR1 WSHSY, CDR2 SAAADI. V lost 6 bases to trimming and J lost 1 base, with 9 bases between them. CDR3 size: 13 residues.

This clone was seen only a few times. The chain recombines TRBV21-1 with TRBJ1-2; the table assigns TRBD1, which was not confirmed against the DNA. TRBV21-1 constitutes a pseudogene. The CDR3 sequence is 17 residues long. CDR3 sequence reads: CASSPLARQGPSYGYTF. CDR3 DNA: TGTGCCAGCAGCCCCCTGGCTCGACAGGGCCCCAGCTATGGCTACACCTTC.

The chain couples TRBV18 to TRBJ1-5; D not resolved. Germline V gene data show CDR1 as KGHSH and CDR2 as LQKENI. V shed 3 bases and J shed 2 bases, with 14 bases lying between them. CDR3 size: 16 residues. DNA for the CDR3: TGTGCCAGCTCACCCACGTTTGGCCAGGGCAATCAGCCCCAGCATTTT. Its protein is CASSPTFGQGNQPQHF.

V and J are TRBV12-3 or TRBV12-4 and TRBJ1-2, with D uncertain. V gave up 4 bases and J gave up 1 base, with 7 bases separating them. The CDR3 has 13 amino acids. CDR3 sequence: CASSYQVNYGYTF. The CDR3 DNA follows: TGTGCCAGCAGTTACCAGGTTAACTATGGCTACACCTTC.

The chain joins TRBV4-1 to TRBJ2-7; TRBD1 might be the D (5 bases). Germline-derived CDR1 and CDR2 are MGHRA and YSYEKL. The germline V and J ends were trimmed by 1 base and 2 bases, with 12 bases remaining between them. The CDR3 runs to 15 residues. This chain's CDR3 is CASSQVGQGTYEQYF. In DNA form, the CDR3 reads TGCGCCAGCAGCCAAGTAGGTCAGGGCACCTACGAGCAGTACTTC.

The V gene is TRBV30, the J gene TRBJ1-2; no clear D. V was clipped by 1 base and J by 4 bases, with 10 bases between them. Germline loops: CDR1 GTSNPN, CDR2 SVGIG (reference sequence). CDR3 length: 13 amino acids. CDR3 nucleotide sequence: TGTGCCTGGAGTGGACCCCTAGCCTATGGCTACACCTTC. This codes for CAWSGPLAYGYTF. The variable domain in full, with the rest retrieved from reference TRBV30 and TRBJ1-2, is SQTIHQWPATLVQPVGSPLSLECTVEGTSNPNLYWYRQAAGRGLQLLFYSVGIGQISSEVPQNLSASRPQDRQFILSSKKLLLSDSGFYLCAWSGPLAYGYTFGSGTRLTVV.

J is TRBJ2-2 and V is TRBV28; TRBD2 matches at 11 bases. The CDR3 runs to 16 residues. The trim removed 3 bases at V and 6 bases at J, leaving 6 bases unmatched. Germline V CDR1 and CDR2: MDHEN, SYDVKM. This chain's CDR3 is CASSLGSGGVAGELFF. CDR3 DNA sequence: TGTGCCAGCAGTTTGGGTAGCGGGGGGGTCGCCGGGGAGCTGTTTTTT.

This clone was counted once. The chain couples TRBV7-2 to TRBJ2-5, with D unclear. Trimming left V 1 base short and J 5 bases short, with 8 bases between. There are 13 residues in the CDR3. The germline CDR1 and CDR2 sequences are SGHTA and FQGNSA. CDR3 region: CASSLGLGETQYF. Here the CDR3 DNA reads TGTGCCAGCAGCTTAGGACTCGGGGAGACCCAGTACTTC.

The rearrangement joins TRBV7-9 to TRBJ2-7, with D possibly matching TRBD1 (5 bases). The CDR3 loop spans 14 amino acids. The germline CDR1 and CDR2 sequences are SEHNR and FQNEAQ (reference sequence). V was pared by 1 base and J by 5 bases, with 12 bases between. For the CDR3, the DNA is TGTGCCAGCAGCTTAGGCGTAAGGGGCGACGAGCAGTACTTC. Protein product: CASSLGVRGDEQYF.